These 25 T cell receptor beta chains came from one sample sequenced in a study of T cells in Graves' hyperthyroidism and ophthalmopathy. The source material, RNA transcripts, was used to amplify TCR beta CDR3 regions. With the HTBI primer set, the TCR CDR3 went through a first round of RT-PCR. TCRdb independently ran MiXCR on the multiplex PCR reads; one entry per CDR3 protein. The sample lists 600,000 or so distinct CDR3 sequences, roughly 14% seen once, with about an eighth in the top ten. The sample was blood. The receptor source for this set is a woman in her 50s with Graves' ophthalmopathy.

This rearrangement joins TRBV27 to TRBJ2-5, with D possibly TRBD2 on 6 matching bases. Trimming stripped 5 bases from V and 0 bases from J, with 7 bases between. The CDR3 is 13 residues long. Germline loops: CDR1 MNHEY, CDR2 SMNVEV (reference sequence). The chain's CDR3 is CASSGGYQETQYF. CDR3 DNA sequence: TGTGCCAGCAGTGGGGGGTACCAAGAGACCCAGTACTTC.

The chain's CDR3 is CASTQNRGPYSNQPQHF. The CDR3, as DNA: TGTGCCAGCACTCAAAACAGGGGACCTTATAGCAATCAGCCCCAGCATTTT. J is TRBJ1-5 and V is TRBV6-2 or TRBV6-3, with 7 bases matching TRBD1. In germline, CDR1 is MNHEY, CDR2 SVGEGT. The CDR3 has 17 residues. The ends lost 7 bases at V and 0 bases at J; junction bases unmatched: 12.

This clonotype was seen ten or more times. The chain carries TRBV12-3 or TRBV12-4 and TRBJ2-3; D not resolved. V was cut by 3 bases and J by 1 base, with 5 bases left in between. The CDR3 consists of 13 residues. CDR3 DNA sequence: TGTGCCAGCAGTTTCGTCGGCACAGATACGCAGTATTTT. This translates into CASSFVGTDTQYF.

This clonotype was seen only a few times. The CDR3 sequence is CSVDRDGPYGYTF. For the CDR3, the DNA is TGCAGCGTTGACAGGGACGGGCCATATGGCTACACCTTC. The chain carries TRBV29-1 and TRBJ1-2; perhaps TRBD1 as D (5 bases). The CDR3 length is 13 residues. Deletions cut 3 bases from V and 5 bases from J, with 13 bases between. Germline CDR1 and CDR2: SQVTM and ANQGSEA.

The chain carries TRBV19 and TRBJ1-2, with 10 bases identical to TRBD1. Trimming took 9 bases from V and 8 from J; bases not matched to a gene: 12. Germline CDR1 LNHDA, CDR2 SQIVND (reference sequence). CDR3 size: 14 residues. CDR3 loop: CASTYLGTGVGYTF. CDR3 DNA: TGTGCCAGCACCTACCTAGGGACAGGGGTGGGCTACACCTTC.

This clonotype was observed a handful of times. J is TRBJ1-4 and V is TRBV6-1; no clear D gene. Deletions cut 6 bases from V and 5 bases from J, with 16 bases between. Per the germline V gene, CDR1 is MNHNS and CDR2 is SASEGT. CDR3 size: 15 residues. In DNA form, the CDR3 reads TGTGCCAGCAGACACATCCGGGAGCAAAATGAAAAACTGTTTTTT. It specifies CASRHIREQNEKLFF.

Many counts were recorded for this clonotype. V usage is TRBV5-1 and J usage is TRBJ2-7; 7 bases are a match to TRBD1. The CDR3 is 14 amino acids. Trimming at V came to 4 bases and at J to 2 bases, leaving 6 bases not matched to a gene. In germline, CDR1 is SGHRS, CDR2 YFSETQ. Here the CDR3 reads CASSIDRATYEQYF. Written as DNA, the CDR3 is TGCGCCAGCAGCATAGACAGGGCCACCTACGAGCAGTACTTC.

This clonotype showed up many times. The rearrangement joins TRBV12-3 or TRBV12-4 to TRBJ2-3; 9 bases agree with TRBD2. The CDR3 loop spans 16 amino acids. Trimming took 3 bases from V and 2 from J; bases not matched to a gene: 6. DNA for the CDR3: TGTGCCAGCAGTTTTGTTAGCGGGGGACACACAGATACGCAGTATTTT. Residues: CASSFVSGGHTDTQYF.

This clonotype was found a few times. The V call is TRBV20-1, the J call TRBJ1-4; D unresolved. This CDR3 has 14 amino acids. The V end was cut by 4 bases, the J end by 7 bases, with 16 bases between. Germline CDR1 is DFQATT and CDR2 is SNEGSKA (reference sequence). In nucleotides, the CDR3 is TGCAGTGCTACCCAAAACTATATGGGTGAAAAACTGTTTTTT. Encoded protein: CSATQNYMGEKLFF.

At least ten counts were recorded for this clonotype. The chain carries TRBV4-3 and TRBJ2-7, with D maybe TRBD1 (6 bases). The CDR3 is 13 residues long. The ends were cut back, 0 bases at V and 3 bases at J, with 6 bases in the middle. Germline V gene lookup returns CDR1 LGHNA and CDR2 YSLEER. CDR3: CASSQETGYEQYF. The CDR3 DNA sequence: TGCGCCAGCAGCCAAGAGACAGGCTACGAGCAGTACTTC.

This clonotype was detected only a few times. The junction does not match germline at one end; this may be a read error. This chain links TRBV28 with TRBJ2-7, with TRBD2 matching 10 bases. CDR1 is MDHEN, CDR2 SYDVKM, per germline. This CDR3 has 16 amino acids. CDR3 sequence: CAGSLFPSGRLHEQYF. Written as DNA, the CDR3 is TGTGCCGGCAGTTTATTCCCTAGCGGGAGACTCCACGAGCAGTACTTC.

CDR3 bases: TGCAGTGCTAGAGAATCTAGGGGACTCACATACGAGCAGTACTTC. It codes for CSARESRGLTYEQYF. This chain joins TRBV20-1 and TRBJ2-7; possible D gene TRBD2, 6 bases. This CDR3 is 15 amino acids long. CDR1 DFQATT and CDR2 SNEGSKA come from the germline V gene (reference sequence). The ends were cut back, 0 bases at V and 4 bases at J, with 16 bases in the middle.

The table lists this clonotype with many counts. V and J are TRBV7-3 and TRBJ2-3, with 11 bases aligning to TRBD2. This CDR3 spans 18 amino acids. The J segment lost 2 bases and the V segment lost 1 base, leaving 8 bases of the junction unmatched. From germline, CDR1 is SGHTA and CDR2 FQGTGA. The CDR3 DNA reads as TGTGCCAGCAGCTTAATCGGCCTAGCGGGAGGAATCACAGATACGCAGTATTTT. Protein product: CASSLIGLAGGITDTQYF.

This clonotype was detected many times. The CDR3 is CASSYSRLAGGSEQYF. CDR3 coding DNA: TGTGCCAGCAGTTACTCACGACTTGCGGGAGGTAGCGAGCAGTACTTC. V usage is TRBV6-2 or TRBV6-3 and J usage is TRBJ2-7, with 8 bases lining up with TRBD2. Germline values: CDR1 MNHEY, CDR2 SVGEGT. The CDR3 length is 16 residues. Trimming took 0 bases from V and 6 from J; bases not matched to a gene: 10.

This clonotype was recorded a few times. The CDR3 here is CATSRDPQVSGNTIYF. The CDR3 DNA sequence: TGTGCCACCAGCAGAGATCCCCAGGTCTCTGGAAACACCATATATTTT. The gene calls are TRBV15 and TRBJ1-3, with no clear D. Trimming removed 0 bases from V and 0 bases from J, with 9 bases in between. The V gene's germline CDR1 is LNHNV and CDR2 YYDKDF (reference sequence). The CDR3 sequence is 16 residues long. The full variable domain, rest sourced from reference TRBV15 and TRBJ1-3, is DAMVIQNPRYQVTQFGKPVTLSCSQTLNHNVMYWYQQKSSQAPKLLFHYYDKDFNNEADTPDNFQSRRPNTSFCFLDIRSPGLGDTAMYLCATSRDPQVSGNTIYFGEGSWLTVV.

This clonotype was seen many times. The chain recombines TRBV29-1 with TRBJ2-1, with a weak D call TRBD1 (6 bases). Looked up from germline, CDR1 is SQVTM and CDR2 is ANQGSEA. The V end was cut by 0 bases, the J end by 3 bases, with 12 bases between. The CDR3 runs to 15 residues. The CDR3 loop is CSVEELWTDYNEQFF. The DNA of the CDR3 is TGCAGCGTTGAAGAACTTTGGACAGACTACAATGAGCAGTTCTTC.

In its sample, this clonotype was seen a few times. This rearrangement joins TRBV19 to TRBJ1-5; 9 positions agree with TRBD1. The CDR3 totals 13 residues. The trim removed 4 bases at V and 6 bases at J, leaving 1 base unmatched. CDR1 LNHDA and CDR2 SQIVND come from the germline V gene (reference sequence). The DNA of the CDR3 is TGTGCCAGTAGTAAGGACAGGGGTCAGCCCCAGCATTTT. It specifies CASSKDRGQPQHF.

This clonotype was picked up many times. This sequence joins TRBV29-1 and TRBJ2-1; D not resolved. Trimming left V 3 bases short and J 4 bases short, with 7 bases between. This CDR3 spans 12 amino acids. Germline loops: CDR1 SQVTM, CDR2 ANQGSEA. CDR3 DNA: TGCAGCGTTGACGGCGTTTACAATGAGCAGTTCTTC. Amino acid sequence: CSVDGVYNEQFF.

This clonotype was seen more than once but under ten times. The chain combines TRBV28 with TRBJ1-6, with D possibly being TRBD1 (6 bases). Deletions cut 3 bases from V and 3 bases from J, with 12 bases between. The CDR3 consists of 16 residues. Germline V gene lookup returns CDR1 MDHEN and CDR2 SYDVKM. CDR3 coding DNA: TGTGCCAGCAGTTTTTCTACACAGGGCTATAATTCACCCCTCCACTTT. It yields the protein CASSFSTQGYNSPLHF.

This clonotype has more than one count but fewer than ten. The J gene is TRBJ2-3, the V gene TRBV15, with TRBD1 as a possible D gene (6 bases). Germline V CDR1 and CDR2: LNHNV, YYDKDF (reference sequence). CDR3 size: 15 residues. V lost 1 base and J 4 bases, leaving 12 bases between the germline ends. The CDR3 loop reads CATSRGGPDSDTQYF. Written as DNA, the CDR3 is TGTGCCACCAGCAGAGGGGGGCCAGATTCAGATACGCAGTATTTT.

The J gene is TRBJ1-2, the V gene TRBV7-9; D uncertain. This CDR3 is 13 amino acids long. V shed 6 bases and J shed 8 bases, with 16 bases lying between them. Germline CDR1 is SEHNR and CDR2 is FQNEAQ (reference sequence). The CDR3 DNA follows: TGTGCCAGCAGTCCCGAGGGTGCGAAAGGCTACACCTTC. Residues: CASSPEGAKGYTF.

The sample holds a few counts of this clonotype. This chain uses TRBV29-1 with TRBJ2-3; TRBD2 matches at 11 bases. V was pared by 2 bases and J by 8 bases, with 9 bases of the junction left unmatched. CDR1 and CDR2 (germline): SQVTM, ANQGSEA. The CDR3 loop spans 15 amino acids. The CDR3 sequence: CSVEWPSGGFGTQYF. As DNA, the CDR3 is TGCAGCGTTGAATGGCCTAGCGGGGGGTTTGGTACGCAGTATTTT.

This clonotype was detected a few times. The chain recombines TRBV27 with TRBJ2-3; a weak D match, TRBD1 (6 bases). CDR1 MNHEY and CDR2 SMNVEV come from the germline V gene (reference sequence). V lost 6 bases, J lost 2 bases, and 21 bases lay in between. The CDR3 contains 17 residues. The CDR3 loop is CASSPSDSLGNTDTQYF. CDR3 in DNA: TGTGCCAGCAGCCCGTCGGACAGCCTGGGAAACACAGATACGCAGTATTTT.

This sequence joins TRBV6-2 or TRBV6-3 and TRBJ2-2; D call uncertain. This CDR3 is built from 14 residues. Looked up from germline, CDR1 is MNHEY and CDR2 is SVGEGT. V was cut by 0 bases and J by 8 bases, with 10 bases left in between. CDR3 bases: TGTGCCAGCAGTTACTCGGTAGCTTCGGGGGAGCTGTTTTTT. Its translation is CASSYSVASGELFF.

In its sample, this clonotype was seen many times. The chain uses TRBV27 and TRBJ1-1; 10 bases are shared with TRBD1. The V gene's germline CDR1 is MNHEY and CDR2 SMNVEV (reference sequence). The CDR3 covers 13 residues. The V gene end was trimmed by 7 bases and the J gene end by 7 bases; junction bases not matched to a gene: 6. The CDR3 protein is CASKPGTGVEAFF. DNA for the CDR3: TGTGCCAGCAAACCCGGGACAGGGGTTGAAGCTTTCTTT.